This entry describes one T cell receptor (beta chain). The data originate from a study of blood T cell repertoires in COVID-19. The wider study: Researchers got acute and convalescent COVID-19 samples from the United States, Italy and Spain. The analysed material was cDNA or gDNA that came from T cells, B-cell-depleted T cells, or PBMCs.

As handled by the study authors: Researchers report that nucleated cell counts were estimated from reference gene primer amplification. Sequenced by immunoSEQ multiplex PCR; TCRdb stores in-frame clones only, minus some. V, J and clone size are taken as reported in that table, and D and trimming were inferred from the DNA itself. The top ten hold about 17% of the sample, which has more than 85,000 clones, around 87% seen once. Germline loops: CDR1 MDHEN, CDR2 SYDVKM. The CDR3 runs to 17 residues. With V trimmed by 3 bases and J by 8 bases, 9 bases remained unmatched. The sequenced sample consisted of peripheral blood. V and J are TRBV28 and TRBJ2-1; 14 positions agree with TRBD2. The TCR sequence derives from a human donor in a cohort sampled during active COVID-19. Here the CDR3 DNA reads TGTGCCAGCAGTTTGTGGACTAGCGGGGGGCCGGGGTATGAGCAGTTCTTC. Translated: CASSLWTSGGPGYEQFF. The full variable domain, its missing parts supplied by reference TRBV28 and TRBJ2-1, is DVKVTQSSRYLVKRTGEKVFLECVQDMDHENMFWYRQDPGLGLRLIYFSYDVKMKEKGDIPEGYSVSREKKERFSLILESASTNQTSMYLCASSLWTSGGPGYEQFFGPGTRLTVL.